This T cell receptor beta chain stems from a study of T cells after somatic rescue of genetic block. Measured with immunoSEQ multiplex PCR; TCRdb has only the in-frame clones, and not every one. This table has 95,000 to 120,000 clones, 75% to 95% appearing once. The CDR3 totals 17 residues. This TCR derives from a woman in her late teens or twenties. The sample comprised peripheral blood mononuclear cells (PBMCs). The V gene is TRBV21-1, the J gene TRBJ1-1; TRBD1 is the table's D call, not checked against the DNA. TRBV21-1 constitutes a pseudogene. The CDR3 loop is CASSKERDRSMNTEAFF. As DNA, the CDR3 is TGTGCCAGCAGCAAAGAACGGGACAGGAGTATGAACACTGAAGCTTTCTTT.